This is a list of T cell receptor beta chains from one sample in a study of blood T cell repertoires in COVID-19. The repertoire was sequenced with immunoSEQ multiplex PCR; TCRdb's copy has only in-frame clones and lacks some. Of tens of thousands of clones listed, about four fifths were seen once; the top ten hold 4% to 5.5%. Sample: peripheral blood. Every receptor here comes from a woman aged 55-69 years with acute or convalescent COVID-19. Each CDR3 is given with its conserved first and last residue. Fields, in order: J gene, V gene, D gene, clone size, CDR3 protein, CDR3 DNA. A D gene is named only where the DNA matches it firmly. The listing skips clone size in some rows; elsewhere it reads once, few, many or a size class.

j_call: TRBJ1-2
v_call: TRBV4-1
d_call: -
clone_size: -
cdr3_aa: CASSRNSIRGDYGYTF
cdr3_nt: TGCGCCAGCAGCCGAAATTCGATCAGGGGAGACTATGGCTACACCTTC

j_call: TRBJ1-2
v_call: TRBV5-1
d_call: -
clone_size: -
cdr3_aa: CASSLRAGATNYGYTF
cdr3_nt: TGCGCCAGCAGCTTGAGGGCAGGGGCAACTAACTATGGCTACACCTTC

j_call: TRBJ2-5
v_call: TRBV7-8
d_call: TRBD2
clone_size: -
cdr3_aa: CASSHSGREETQYF
cdr3_nt: TGTGCCAGCAGCCATAGCGGGAGGGAGGAGACCCAGTACTTC

j_call: TRBJ2-1
v_call: TRBV6-2/TRBV6-3
d_call: -
clone_size: -
cdr3_aa: CASSYLVGSSYNEQFF
cdr3_nt: TGTGCCAGCAGTTACCTGGTCGGGAGCTCCTACAATGAGCAGTTCTTC

j_call: TRBJ1-4
v_call: TRBV4-1
d_call: -
clone_size: -
cdr3_aa: CASSHPGGSNEKLFF
cdr3_nt: TGCGCCAGCAGCCACCCGGGGGGGTCTAATGAAAAACTGTTTTTT

j_call: TRBJ2-7
v_call: TRBV5-1
d_call: -
clone_size: -
cdr3_aa: CASSLQGSEQYF
cdr3_nt: TGCGCCAGCAGCTTACAGGGTAGCGAGCAGTACTTC

j_call: TRBJ1-4
v_call: TRBV2
d_call: -
clone_size: -
cdr3_aa: CASTPNPNPSNEKLFF
cdr3_nt: TGTGCCAGCACTCCTAACCCCAACCCGAGTAATGAAAAACTGTTTTTT

j_call: TRBJ1-3
v_call: TRBV19
d_call: -
clone_size: few
cdr3_aa: CASSTTEGNTIYF
cdr3_nt: TGTGCCAGTAGTACGACTGAAGGAAACACCATATATTTT

j_call: TRBJ1-3
v_call: TRBV2
d_call: -
clone_size: -
cdr3_aa: CASAGSSSGNTIYF
cdr3_nt: TGTGCCAGCGCAGGGTCCAGCTCTGGAAACACCATATATTTT

j_call: TRBJ2-2
v_call: TRBV5-8
d_call: -
clone_size: -
cdr3_aa: CASSLDRVVTGELFF
cdr3_nt: TGTGCCAGCAGCTTGGACAGGGTGGTCACCGGGGAGCTGTTTTTT

j_call: TRBJ2-2
v_call: TRBV5-1
d_call: -
clone_size: -
cdr3_aa: CASSWESSNTGELFF
cdr3_nt: TGCGCCAGCAGCTGGGAGAGCTCGAACACCGGGGAGCTGTTTTTT

j_call: TRBJ1-2
v_call: TRBV27
d_call: TRBD1
clone_size: -
cdr3_aa: CASSNGQGGYGYTF
cdr3_nt: TGTGCCAGCAGTAACGGACAGGGAGGATATGGCTACACCTTC

j_call: TRBJ2-2
v_call: TRBV6-4
d_call: -
clone_size: -
cdr3_aa: CASSPTRNTGELFF
cdr3_nt: TGTGCCAGCAGCCCGACTAGGAACACCGGGGAGCTGTTTTTT

j_call: TRBJ1-1
v_call: TRBV6-6
d_call: -
clone_size: -
cdr3_aa: CASSYLGAEAFF
cdr3_nt: TGTGCCAGCAGTTACCTCGGGGCTGAAGCTTTCTTT

j_call: TRBJ1-5
v_call: TRBV28
d_call: -
clone_size: -
cdr3_aa: CASGAGPHQPQHF
cdr3_nt: TGTGCCAGCGGGGCCGGGCCCCATCAGCCCCAGCATTTT

j_call: TRBJ1-2
v_call: TRBV25-1
d_call: -
clone_size: -
cdr3_aa: CASSERAGLYGYTF
cdr3_nt: TGTGCCAGCAGTGAAAGGGCAGGACTCTATGGCTACACCTTC

j_call: TRBJ2-1
v_call: TRBV2
d_call: TRBD2
clone_size: -
cdr3_aa: CASSDGLAGEDEQFF
cdr3_nt: TGTGCCAGCAGTGACGGGCTAGCGGGAGAGGATGAGCAGTTCTTC

j_call: TRBJ2-2
v_call: TRBV5-8
d_call: TRBD1
clone_size: -
cdr3_aa: CASSGGTNTGELFF
cdr3_nt: TGTGCCAGCTCAGGGGGCACGAACACCGGGGAGCTGTTTTTT

j_call: TRBJ2-1
v_call: TRBV5-6
d_call: TRBD2
clone_size: -
cdr3_aa: CASSHRTSAHEQFF
cdr3_nt: TGTGCCAGCAGCCATCGGACTAGCGCACATGAGCAGTTCTTC

j_call: TRBJ1-6
v_call: TRBV5-1
d_call: TRBD1
clone_size: -
cdr3_aa: CASSLAVQGAGHNSPLHF
cdr3_nt: TGCGCCAGCAGCTTGGCCGTACAGGGGGCTGGCCATAATTCACCCCTCCACTTT